This T cell receptor beta chain emerged from a study of blood T cell repertoires in COVID-19. Looking at the study overall: PBMCs, B-cell-depleted T cells, or T cells were the source of the cDNA or gDNA that made up the material.

CDR1 SGHAT and CDR2 FQNNGV come from the germline V gene. Trimming stripped 2 bases from V and 4 bases from J, with 8 bases between. The CDR3 is made up of 13 amino acids. As handled by the study authors: Estimation of nucleated cell counts was performed using reference gene primer amplification. Profiled with immunoSEQ multiplex PCR; TCRdb holds only in-frame clones, not every one. For V, J and clone size, that table is used; D and trimming come from the DNA. The table lists around 180,000 clones, 86% of them singletons. The chain recombines TRBV11-2 with TRBJ1-1; no clear D gene. The source is a man aged 70 or older with active or convalescent COVID-19. The sequenced sample consisted of peripheral blood. Here the CDR3 DNA reads TGTGCCAGCAGCTTACCCCGGTCCACTGAAGCTTTCTTT. This encodes CASSLPRSTEAFF.